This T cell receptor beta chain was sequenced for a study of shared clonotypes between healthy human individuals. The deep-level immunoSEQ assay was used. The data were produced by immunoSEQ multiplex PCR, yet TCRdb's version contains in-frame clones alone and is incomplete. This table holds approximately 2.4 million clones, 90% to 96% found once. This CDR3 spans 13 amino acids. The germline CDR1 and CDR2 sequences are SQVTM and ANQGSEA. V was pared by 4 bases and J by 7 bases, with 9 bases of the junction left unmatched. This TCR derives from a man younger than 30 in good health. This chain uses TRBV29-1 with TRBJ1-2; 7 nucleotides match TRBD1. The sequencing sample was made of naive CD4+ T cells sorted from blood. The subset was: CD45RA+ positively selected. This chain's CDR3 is CSVARQGRFGYTF. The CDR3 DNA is TGCAGCGTTGCGAGACAGGGACGGTTTGGCTACACCTTC.